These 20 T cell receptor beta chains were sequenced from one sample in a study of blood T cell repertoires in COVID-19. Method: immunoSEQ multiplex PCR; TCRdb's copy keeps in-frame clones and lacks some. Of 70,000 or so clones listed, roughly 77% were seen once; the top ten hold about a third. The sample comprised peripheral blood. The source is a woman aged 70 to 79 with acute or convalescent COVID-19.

DNA for the CDR3: TGTGCCAGCACAGGACAGGGGTATAATGAAAAACTGTTTTTT. This encodes CASTGQGYNEKLFF. The chain carries TRBV28 and TRBJ1-4; 9 bases match TRBD1. Germline V gene data show CDR1 as MDHEN and CDR2 as SYDVKM. Trimming cost V 7 bases and J 4 bases; bases outside gene matches: 4. The CDR3 extends over 14 amino acids.

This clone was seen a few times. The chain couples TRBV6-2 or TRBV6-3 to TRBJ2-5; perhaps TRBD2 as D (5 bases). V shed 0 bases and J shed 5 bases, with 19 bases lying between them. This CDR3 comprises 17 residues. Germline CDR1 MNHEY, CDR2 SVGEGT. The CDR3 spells CASSYSRDSVARETQYF. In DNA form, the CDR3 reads TGTGCCAGCAGTTACTCGAGGGATTCGGTGGCCCGGGAGACCCAGTACTTC.

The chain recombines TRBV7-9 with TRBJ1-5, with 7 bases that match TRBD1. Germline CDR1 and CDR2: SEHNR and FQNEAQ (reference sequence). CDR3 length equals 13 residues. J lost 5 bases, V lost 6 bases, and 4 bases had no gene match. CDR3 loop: CASSGGGDQPQHF. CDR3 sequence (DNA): TGTGCCAGCAGTGGAGGGGGCGATCAGCCCCAGCATTTT.

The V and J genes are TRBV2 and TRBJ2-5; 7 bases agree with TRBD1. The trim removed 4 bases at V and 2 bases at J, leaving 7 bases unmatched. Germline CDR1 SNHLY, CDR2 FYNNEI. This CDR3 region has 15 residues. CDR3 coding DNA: TGTGCCAGCAGTGCGACAGGGATCATTCAAGAGACCCAGTACTTC. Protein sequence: CASSATGIIQETQYF.

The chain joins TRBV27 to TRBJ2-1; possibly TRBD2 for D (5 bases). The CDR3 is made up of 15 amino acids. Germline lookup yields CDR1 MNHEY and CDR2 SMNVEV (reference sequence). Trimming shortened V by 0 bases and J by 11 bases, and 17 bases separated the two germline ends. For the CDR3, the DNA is TGTGCCAGCAGTTTATCCTCGACCATAGCGAGGCAGCAGTTCTTC. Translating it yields CASSLSSTIARQQFF.

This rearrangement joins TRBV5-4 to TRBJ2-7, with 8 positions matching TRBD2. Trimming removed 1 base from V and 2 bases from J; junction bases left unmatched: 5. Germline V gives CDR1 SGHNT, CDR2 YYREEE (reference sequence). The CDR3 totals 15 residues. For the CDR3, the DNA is TGTGCCAGCAGCTTGCGGGGGGGAGGCGCCTACGAGCAGTACTTC. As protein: CASSLRGGGAYEQYF.

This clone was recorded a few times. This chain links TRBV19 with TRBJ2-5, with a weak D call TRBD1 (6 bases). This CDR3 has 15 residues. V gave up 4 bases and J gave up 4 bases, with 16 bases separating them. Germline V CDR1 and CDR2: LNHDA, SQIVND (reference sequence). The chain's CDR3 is CASSSGGHTGETQYF. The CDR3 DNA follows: TGTGCCAGTAGTAGTGGGGGACATACCGGAGAGACCCAGTACTTC.

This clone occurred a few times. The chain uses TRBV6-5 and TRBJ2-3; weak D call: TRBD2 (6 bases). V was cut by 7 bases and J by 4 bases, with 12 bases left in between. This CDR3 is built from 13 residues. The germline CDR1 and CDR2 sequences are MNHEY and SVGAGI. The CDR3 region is CASTPGVSDTQYF. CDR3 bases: TGTGCCAGCACCCCGGGAGTTTCAGATACGCAGTATTTT.

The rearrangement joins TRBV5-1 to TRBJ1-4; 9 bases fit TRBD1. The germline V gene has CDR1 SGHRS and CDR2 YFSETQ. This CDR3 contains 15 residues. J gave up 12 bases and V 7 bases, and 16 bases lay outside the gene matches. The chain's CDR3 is CASSSIGTGSSELFF. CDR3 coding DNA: TGCGCCAGCTCATCTATTGGGACAGGGTCTTCCGAACTGTTTTTT.

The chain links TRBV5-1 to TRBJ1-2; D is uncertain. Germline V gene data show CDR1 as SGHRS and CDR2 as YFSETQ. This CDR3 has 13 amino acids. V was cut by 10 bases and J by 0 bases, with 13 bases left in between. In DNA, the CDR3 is TGCGCCTCAGCTGAGGGAGCTAACTATGGCTACACCTTC. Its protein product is CASAEGANYGYTF.

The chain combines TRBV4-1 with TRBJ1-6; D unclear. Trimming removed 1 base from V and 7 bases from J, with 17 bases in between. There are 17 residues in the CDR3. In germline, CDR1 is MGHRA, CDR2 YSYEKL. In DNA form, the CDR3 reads TGCGCCAGCAGCCAAGTACCCGGTACCACGATCAATTCACCCCTCCACTTT. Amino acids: CASSQVPGTTINSPLHF.

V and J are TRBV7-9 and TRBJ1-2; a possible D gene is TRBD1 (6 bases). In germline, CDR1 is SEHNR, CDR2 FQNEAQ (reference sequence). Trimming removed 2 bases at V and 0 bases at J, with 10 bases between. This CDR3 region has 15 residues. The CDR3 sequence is CASSLLPGANYGYTF. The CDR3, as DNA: TGTGCCAGCAGCTTATTGCCAGGGGCTAACTATGGCTACACCTTC.

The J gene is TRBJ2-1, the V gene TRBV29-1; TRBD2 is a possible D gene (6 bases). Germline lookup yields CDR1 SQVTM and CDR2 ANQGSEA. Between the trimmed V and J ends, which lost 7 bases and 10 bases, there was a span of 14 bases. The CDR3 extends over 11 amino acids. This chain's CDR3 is CSAVRGDEQFF. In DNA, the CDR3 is TGCAGCGCTGTGCGGGGAGACGAGCAGTTCTTC.

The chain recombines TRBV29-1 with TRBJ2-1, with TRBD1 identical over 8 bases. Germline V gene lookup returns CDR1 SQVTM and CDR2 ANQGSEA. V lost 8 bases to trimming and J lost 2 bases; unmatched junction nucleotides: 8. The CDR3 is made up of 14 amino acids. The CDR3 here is CSFLGQGAYNEQFF. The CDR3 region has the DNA TGCAGCTTTCTAGGACAGGGTGCCTACAATGAGCAGTTCTTC.

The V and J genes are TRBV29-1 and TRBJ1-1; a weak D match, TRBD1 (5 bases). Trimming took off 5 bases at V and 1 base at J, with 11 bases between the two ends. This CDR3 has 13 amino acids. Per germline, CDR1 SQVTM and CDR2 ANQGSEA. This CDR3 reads CSVKAGRNTEAFF. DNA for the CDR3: TGCAGCGTTAAGGCAGGGCGGAACACTGAAGCTTTCTTT.

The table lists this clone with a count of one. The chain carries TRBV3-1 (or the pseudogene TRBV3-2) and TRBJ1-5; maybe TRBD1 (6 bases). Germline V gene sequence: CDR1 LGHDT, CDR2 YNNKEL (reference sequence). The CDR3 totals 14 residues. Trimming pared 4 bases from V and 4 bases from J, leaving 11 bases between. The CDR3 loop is CASSLRQENQPQHF. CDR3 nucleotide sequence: TGTGCCAGCAGCCTGAGACAGGAGAATCAGCCCCAGCATTTT.

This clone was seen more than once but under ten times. CDR3 loop: CASSWGHGYEQYF. The CDR3 nucleotides read TGTGCCAGCAGTTGGGGACACGGCTACGAGCAGTACTTC. V is TRBV12-3 or TRBV12-4 and J is TRBJ2-7, with D perhaps matching TRBD1 (6 bases). Trimming shortened V by 4 bases and J by 3 bases, and 10 bases separated the two germline ends. The CDR3 length is 13 residues.

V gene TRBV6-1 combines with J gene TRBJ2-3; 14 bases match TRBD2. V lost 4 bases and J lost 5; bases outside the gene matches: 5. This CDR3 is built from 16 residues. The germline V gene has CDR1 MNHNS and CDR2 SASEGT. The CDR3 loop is CASSAGLAGGGDTQYF. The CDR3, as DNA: TGTGCCAGCAGTGCCGGACTAGCGGGAGGAGGAGATACGCAGTATTTT.

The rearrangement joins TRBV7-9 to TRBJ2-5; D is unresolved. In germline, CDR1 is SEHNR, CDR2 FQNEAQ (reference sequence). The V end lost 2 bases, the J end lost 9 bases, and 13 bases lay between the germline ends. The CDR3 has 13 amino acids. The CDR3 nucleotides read TGTGCCAGCAGCTTACAAACTCCCTCTGCCCAGTACTTC. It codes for CASSLQTPSAQYF.

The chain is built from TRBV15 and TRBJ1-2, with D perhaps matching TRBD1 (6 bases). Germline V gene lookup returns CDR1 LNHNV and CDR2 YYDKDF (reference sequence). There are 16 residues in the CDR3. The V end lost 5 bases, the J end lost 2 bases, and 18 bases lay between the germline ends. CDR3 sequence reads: CATSPEGGGGNYGYTF. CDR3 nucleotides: TGTGCCACCAGCCCCGAAGGCGGGGGCGGAAACTATGGCTACACCTTC.